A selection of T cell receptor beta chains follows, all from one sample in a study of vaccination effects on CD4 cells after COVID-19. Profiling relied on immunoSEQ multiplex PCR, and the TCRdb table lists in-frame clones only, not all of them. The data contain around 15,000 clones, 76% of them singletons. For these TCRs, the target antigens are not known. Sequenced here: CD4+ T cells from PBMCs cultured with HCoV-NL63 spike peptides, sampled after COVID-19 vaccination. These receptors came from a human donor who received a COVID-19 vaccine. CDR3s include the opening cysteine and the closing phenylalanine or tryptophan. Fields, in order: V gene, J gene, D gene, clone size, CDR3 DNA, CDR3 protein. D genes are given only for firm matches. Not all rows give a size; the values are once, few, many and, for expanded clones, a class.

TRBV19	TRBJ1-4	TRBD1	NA	TGTGCCAGTAGTAGACCCGGGACAGGGGGAGGTGACGAAAAACTGTTTTTT	CASSRPGTGGGDEKLFF
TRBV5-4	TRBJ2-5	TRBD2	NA	TGTGCCAGCAGCTTGGGACTAGCACAAGAGACCCAGTACTTC	CASSLGLAQETQYF
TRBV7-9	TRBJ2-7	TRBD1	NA	TGTGCCAGCAGCTTAGCGCAAGGAAGGGGGCTGGGCGAGCAGTACTTC	CASSLAQGRGLGEQYF
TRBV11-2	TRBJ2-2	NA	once	TGTGCCAGCAGCTTAGATCCCCAAGGGGAGCTGTTTTTT	CASSLDPQGELFF
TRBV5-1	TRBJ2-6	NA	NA	TGCGCCAGCAGCTTGGTGGGGGGTACTGGGGCCAACGTCCTGACTTTC	CASSLVGGTGANVLTF
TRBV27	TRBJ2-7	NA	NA	TGTGCCAGCAGTTTATCGCGCCCGGAGGGGAAGCAGTACTTC	CASSLSRPEGKQYF
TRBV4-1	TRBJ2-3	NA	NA	TGCGCCAGCAGCCGCTCTTTCCTGGCTTCTAGCACAGATACGCAGTATTTT	CASSRSFLASSTDTQYF
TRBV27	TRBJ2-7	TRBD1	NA	TGTGCCAGCAGTTTTAGTAGGACAGGGCAATGGGGGGTTAGGTCCTACGAGCAGTACTTC	CASSFSRTGQWGVRSYEQYF
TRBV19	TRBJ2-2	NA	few	TGTGCCAGTAGTATCGCCGGGGAGCTGTTTTTT	CASSIAGELFF
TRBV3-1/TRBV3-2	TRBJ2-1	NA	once	TGTGCCAGCAGCCATGAACCGGACCCCGGAAGGTCCTACAATGAGCAGTTCTTC	CASSHEPDPGRSYNEQFF
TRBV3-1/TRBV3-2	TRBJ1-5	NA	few	TGTGCCAGCAGCCAGACAGACAATCAGCCCCAGCATTTT	CASSQTDNQPQHF
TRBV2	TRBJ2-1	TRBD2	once	TGTGCCAGCAGTAGACTAGCGGGTGGTGAGCAGTTCTTC	CASSRLAGGEQFF
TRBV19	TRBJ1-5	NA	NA	TGTGCCATTTCGCAGGGGATAAGCCAGCCCCAGCATTTT	CAISQGISQPQHF
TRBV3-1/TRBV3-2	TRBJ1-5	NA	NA	TGTGCCAGCAGCCAAGCGTGGGGCAATCAGCCCCAGCATTTT	CASSQAWGNQPQHF
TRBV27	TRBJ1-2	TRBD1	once	TGTGCCAGCAGTTTCTTCGGGAGGGACAGGGGGCTAAACTATGGCTACACCTTC	CASSFFGRDRGLNYGYTF
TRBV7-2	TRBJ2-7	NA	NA	TGTGCCAGCAGCTTAGTGGGCTTGTCTAGGAGCGAGCAGTACTTC	CASSLVGLSRSEQYF
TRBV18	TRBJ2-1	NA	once	TGTGCCAGCTCACCAAGCAGGGGTTTTGAGCAGTTCTTC	CASSPSRGFEQFF
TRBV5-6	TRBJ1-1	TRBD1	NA	TGTGCCAGCAGCAAGGGACAGGGTACTGAAGCTTTCTTT	CASSKGQGTEAFF
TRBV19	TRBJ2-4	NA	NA	TGTGCCAGTAGTATTAATGGGGAGAGAGACATTCAGTACTTC	CASSINGERDIQYF
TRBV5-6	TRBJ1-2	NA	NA	TGTGCCAGCAGCTTTACAGGATCCGGCTACACCTTC	CASSFTGSGYTF
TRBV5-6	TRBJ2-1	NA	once	TGTGCCAGCAGCTTCATGGGGGAGCAGTTCTTC	CASSFMGEQFF
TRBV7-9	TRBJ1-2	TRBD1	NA	TGTGCCAGCAGCTTAGCTTCCCCGACAGGGGGCGGAGGGTATGGCTACACCTTC	CASSLASPTGGGGYGYTF
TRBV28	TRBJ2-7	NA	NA	TGTGCCAGCATGAGGGGTAGGGGCGAGCAGTACTTC	CASMRGRGEQYF
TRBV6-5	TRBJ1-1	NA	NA	TGTGCCAGCAGCTCAAAACAGGGTATGAACACTGAAGCTTTCTTT	CASSSKQGMNTEAFF
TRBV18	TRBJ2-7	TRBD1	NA	TGTGCCAGCTCACCGTCTACCGGGACAGGGGGTATTGAGCAGTACTTC	CASSPSTGTGGIEQYF
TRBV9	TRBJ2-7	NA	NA	TGTGCCAGCAGCGTGGAGGGAAACTCCTACGAGCAGTACTTC	CASSVEGNSYEQYF
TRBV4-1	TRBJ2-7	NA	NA	TGCGCCAGCAGCCAAGATCCGCAATCCTACGAGCAGTACTTC	CASSQDPQSYEQYF
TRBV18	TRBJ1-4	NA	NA	TGTGCCAGCTCACCGCGTCAGGACGAAAAACTGTTTTTT	CASSPRQDEKLFF
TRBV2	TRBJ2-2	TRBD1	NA	TGTGCCAGCAGAAAGGGGGCAGTAACCGGGGAGCTGTTTTTT	CASRKGAVTGELFF
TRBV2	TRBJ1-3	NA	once	TGTGCCAGCAAGGACAGCTTTAACTCTGGAAACACCATATATTTT	CASKDSFNSGNTIYF
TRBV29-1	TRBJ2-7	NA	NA	TGCAGCGTCAGGGGGGAACTTTTATACGAGCAGTACTTC	CSVRGELLYEQYF
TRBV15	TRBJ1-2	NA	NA	TGTGCCACCAGCAGAGATGGGGATTACTATGGCTACACCTTC	CATSRDGDYYGYTF
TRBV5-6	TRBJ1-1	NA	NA	TGTGCCAGCAGCGGGATGGGGGCGCGCACTGAAGCTTTCTTT	CASSGMGARTEAFF
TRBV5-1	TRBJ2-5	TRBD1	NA	TGCGCCAGCAGCTTGGCCGGACAGGGGATTGGCCAAGAGACCCAGTACTTC	CASSLAGQGIGQETQYF
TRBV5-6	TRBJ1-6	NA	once	TGTGCCAGCAGCTTGGGGCTCGATAATTCACCCCTCCACTTT	CASSLGLDNSPLHF
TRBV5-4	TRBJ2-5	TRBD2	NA	TGTGCCAGCAGCCCTTCTCGCGGGGGGCTAGGAGAGACCCAGTACTTC	CASSPSRGGLGETQYF
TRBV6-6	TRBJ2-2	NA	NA	TGTGCCAGCAGTTACCATACAGCGACCGGGGAGCTGTTTTTT	CASSYHTATGELFF
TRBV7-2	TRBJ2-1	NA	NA	TGTGCCAGCAGTATTAGCCGGGACGGCTATGAGCAGTTCTTC	CASSISRDGYEQFF
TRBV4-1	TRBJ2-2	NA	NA	TGCGCCAGCAGCCAAGATTGGGCCCTCACCGGGGAGCTGTTTTTT	CASSQDWALTGELFF
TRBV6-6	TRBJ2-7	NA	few	TGTGCCAGCAGTCAATCATACTACGAGCAGTACTTC	CASSQSYYEQYF
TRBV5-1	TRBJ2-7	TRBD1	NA	TGCGCCAGCAGCTCGACAGGGGACTACGAGCAGTACTTC	CASSSTGDYEQYF
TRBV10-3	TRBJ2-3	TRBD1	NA	TGTGCCATCAGTGAGACGAGGGGGCTGGGCACAGATACGCAGTATTTT	CAISETRGLGTDTQYF
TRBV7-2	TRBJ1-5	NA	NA	TGTGCCAGCAGCCTCTCCTCATGGCAGCCCCAGCATTTT	CASSLSSWQPQHF
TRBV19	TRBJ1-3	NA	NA	TGTGCCAGTAGTATTAGGTCCTTTAGGTCTGGAAACACCATATATTTT	CASSIRSFRSGNTIYF
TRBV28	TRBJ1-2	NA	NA	TGTGCCAGCAGTGGCCGGGACCGAAGTAGGGGAAACTATGGCTACACCTTC	CASSGRDRSRGNYGYTF
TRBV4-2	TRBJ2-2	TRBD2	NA	TGTGCCAGCAGCCAAGGGGAGTCGCCGCGGGGGAAAGTGGGCGGGGAGCTGTTTTTT	CASSQGESPRGKVGGELFF
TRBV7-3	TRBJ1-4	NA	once	TGTGCCAGCAGCTTAACTTGGAATTCCAGGGGAGATGGAGAAAAACTGTTTTTT	CASSLTWNSRGDGEKLFF
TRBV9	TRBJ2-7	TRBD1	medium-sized	TGTGCCAGCAGCCCGGCGACAGGGAGAGACGAGCAGTACTTC	CASSPATGRDEQYF
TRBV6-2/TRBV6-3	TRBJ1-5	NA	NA	TGTGCCAGCAGTCGCTCAGGGCATCAGCCCCAGCATTTT	CASSRSGHQPQHF
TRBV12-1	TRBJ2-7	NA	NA	TGTGCCAGCAGCCAGACTAGCGGGAGACCCAATTCCTACGAGCAGTACTTC	CASSQTSGRPNSYEQYF
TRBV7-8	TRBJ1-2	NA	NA	TGTGCCAGCAGCTTAGCGCGGGGTATTGGTGGCTACACCTTC	CASSLARGIGGYTF
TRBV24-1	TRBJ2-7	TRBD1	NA	TGTGCCACCAGTCCGGCAGGGGGCTCGTACGAGCAGTACTTC	CATSPAGGSYEQYF
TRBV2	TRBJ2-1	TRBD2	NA	TGTGCCAGCAGTGAACTAGCGGGAGGTTACAATGAGCAGTTCTTC	CASSELAGGYNEQFF
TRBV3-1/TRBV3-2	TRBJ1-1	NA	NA	TGTGCCAGCAGCCAAGCGGCAACTAAGAACACTGAAGCTTTCTTT	CASSQAATKNTEAFF
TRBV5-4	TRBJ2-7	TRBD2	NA	TGTGCCAGCAGCTCCGTCGGCGGGAGACCCGAGCAGTACTTC	CASSSVGGRPEQYF
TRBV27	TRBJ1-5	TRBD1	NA	TGTGCCAGCAGCCAACAGGGGCGGGCGCCCCAGCATTTT	CASSQQGRAPQHF
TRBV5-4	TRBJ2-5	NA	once	TGTGCCAGCAGCCCAGCCTCGAGGGGCGGTGAAGAGACCCAGTACTTC	CASSPASRGGEETQYF
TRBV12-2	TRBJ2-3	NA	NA	TGTGCAAGTCGCCATAATCTGGGGACTAGGGCATCAGATACGCAGTATTTT	CASRHNLGTRASDTQYF
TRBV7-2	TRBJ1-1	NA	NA	TGTGCCAGCAGCTTAAGGGTGGGACCTAACACTGAAGCTTTCTTT	CASSLRVGPNTEAFF